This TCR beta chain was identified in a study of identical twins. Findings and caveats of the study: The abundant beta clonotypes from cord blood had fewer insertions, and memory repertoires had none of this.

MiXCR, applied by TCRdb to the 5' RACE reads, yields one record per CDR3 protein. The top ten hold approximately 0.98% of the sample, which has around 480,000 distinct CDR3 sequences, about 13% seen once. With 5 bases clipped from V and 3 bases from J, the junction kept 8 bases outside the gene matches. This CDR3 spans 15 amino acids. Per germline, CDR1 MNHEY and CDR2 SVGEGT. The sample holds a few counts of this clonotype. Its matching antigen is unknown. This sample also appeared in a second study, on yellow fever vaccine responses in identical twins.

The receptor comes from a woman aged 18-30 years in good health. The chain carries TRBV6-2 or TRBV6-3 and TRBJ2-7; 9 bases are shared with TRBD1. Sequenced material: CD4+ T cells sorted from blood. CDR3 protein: CASSPGQGFRYEQYF. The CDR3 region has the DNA TGTGCCAGCAGTCCGGGACAGGGTTTTCGCTACGAGCAGTACTTC.